The next 28 T cell receptor beta chains were all read from a single sample in a study of Graves' ophthalmopathy and Graves' hyperthyroidism. The TCR beta CDR3 regions underwent amplification from RNA transcripts. A first-round RT-PCR used HTBI primers, followed by a second-round multiplex PCR. TCRdb itself ran the multiplex PCR reads through MiXCR, one entry per CDR3 protein. The sample has over a million distinct CDR3 sequences, about two fifths seen once. What was sequenced was peripheral blood or thyroid tissue (not recorded which). The receptors originated from an adult man with Graves' hyperthyroidism.

The chain recombines TRBV29-1 with TRBJ1-1; D may be TRBD1 (6 bases). Germline lookup yields CDR1 SQVTM and CDR2 ANQGSEA. The V and J ends lost 1 base and 8 bases respectively, with 17 bases between them. This CDR3 spans 14 amino acids. The CDR3 nucleotides are TGCAGCGTTGAAGTTAGCGGGGGCCGGATAGAAGCTTTCTTT. It encodes CSVEVSGGRIEAFF.

This chain joins TRBV20-1 and TRBJ2-2, with a weak D call TRBD2 (6 bases). CDR1 is DFQATT, CDR2 SNEGSKA, per germline (reference sequence). The CDR3 is 14 residues long. V lost 3 bases, J lost 3 bases, and 11 bases lay in between. CDR3 nucleotides: TGCAGTGCTAGGGGGACTCTGGACACCGGGGAGCTGTTTTTT. This encodes CSARGTLDTGELFF.

This chain joins TRBV7-2 and TRBJ1-5, with D possibly matching TRBD1 (6 bases). The end of the DNA fits TRBJ2-3 better, so the J call may be wrong. The CDR3 sequence is 14 residues long. The germline V gene encodes CDR1 SGHTA and CDR2 FQGNSA. Here the CDR3 reads CASSIDRRTDTQYF. Written as DNA, the CDR3 is TGTGCCAGCAGCATAGACAGGCGCACAGATACGCAGTATTTT.

This rearrangement joins TRBV2 to TRBJ1-5; D is unresolved. V lost 6 bases and J 6 bases, leaving 15 bases between the germline ends. The germline V gene encodes CDR1 SNHLY and CDR2 FYNNEI. The CDR3 is made up of 14 amino acids. This CDR3 is CASRRQRVSQPQHF. CDR3 in DNA: TGTGCCAGCAGGAGACAAAGAGTTAGTCAGCCCCAGCATTTT. The full variable domain, with the rest looked up from reference TRBV2 and TRBJ1-5, is EPEVTQTPSHQVTQMGQEVILRCVPISNHLYFYWYRQILGQKVEFLVSFYNNEISEKSEIFDDQFSVERPDGSNFTLKIRSTKLEDSAMYFCASRRQRVSQPQHFGDGTRLSIL.

The chain carries TRBV7-2 and TRBJ1-6; 9 bases are a match to TRBD1. With V trimmed by 11 bases and J by 10 bases, 21 bases remained unmatched. Germline loops: CDR1 SGHTA, CDR2 FQGNSA. There are 17 residues in the CDR3. The CDR3 is CAWTPRGGDRVGSPLHF. The DNA for the CDR3 is TGTGCCTGGACCCCGAGGGGTGGGGACAGGGTCGGCTCACCCCTCCACTTT.

This chain connects TRBV20-1 to TRBJ2-5; 9 bases are a match to TRBD1. The J call may be wrong; the DNA end is better matched by TRBJ2-7. Germline lookup yields CDR1 DFQATT and CDR2 SNEGSKA (reference sequence). The CDR3 is made up of 14 amino acids. CDR3 loop: CSARYGQGNHEQYF. In DNA, the CDR3 is TGCAGTGCTAGATATGGACAGGGGAACCACGAGCAGTACTTC.

A few counts support this clonotype. The chain joins TRBV29-1 to TRBJ1-6; 8 nucleotides match TRBD1. The CDR3 runs to 15 residues. V lost 5 bases, J lost 5 bases, and 8 bases stayed unmatched. Per the germline V gene, CDR1 is SQVTM and CDR2 is ANQGSEA. CDR3 sequence reads: CSVSTGARDNSPLHF. CDR3 DNA sequence: TGCAGCGTTTCGACAGGGGCCCGAGATAATTCACCCCTCCACTTT.

This clonotype was counted many times. The V call is TRBV7-9, the J call TRBJ2-7; D unclear. The germline V and J ends were trimmed by 5 bases and 5 bases, with 22 bases remaining between them. The CDR3 is 16 amino acids. Germline CDR1 SEHNR, CDR2 FQNEAQ (reference sequence). Here the CDR3 reads CASSPAGAVRLHEQYF. CDR3 DNA sequence: TGTGCCAGCAGCCCAGCAGGTGCAGTAAGATTGCACGAGCAGTACTTC.

The chain joins TRBV29-1 to TRBJ2-7, with TRBD2 as a possible D gene (6 bases). The CDR3 totals 14 residues. Germline-derived CDR1 and CDR2 are SQVTM and ANQGSEA. V was pared by 4 bases and J by 3 bases, with 16 bases between. The CDR3, as DNA: TGCAGCGTTGGTTTGCGGGGAAGGGACTACGAGCAGTACTTC. It is translated as CSVGLRGRDYEQYF.

Details on this clonotype: A single base separates this from a much larger clone, so it may be a read error. Since no conserved phenylalanine or tryptophan closes the CDR3, a read error is the likely cause. The J gene is TRBJ1-2, the V gene TRBV20-1; D is perhaps TRBD1 (5 bases). The CDR3 length is 16 residues. V lost 0 bases to trimming and J lost 3 bases, with 17 bases between them. The V gene's germline CDR1 is DFQATT and CDR2 SNEGSKA (reference sequence). The CDR3, as DNA: TGCAGTGCTAGAGATAGTGGGACCGGGACGGACTATGGCTACACCGTC. This translates into CSARDSGTGTDYGYTV.

In this sample, this clonotype turned up many times. The chain recombines TRBV19 with TRBJ1-5; 8 positions agree with TRBD1. V lost 5 bases and J lost 5; bases outside the gene matches: 8. This CDR3 spans 15 amino acids. Per the germline V gene, CDR1 is LNHDA and CDR2 is SQIVND (reference sequence). CDR3 amino acids: CASSLMTGAHQPQHF. In nucleotides, the CDR3 is TGTGCCAGTAGTCTAATGACAGGGGCGCATCAGCCCCAGCATTTT.

This clonotype was recorded at least ten times. The chain combines TRBV7-2 with TRBJ2-2; the match to TRBD2 covers 11 bases. The CDR3 is made up of 17 amino acids. Per germline, CDR1 SGHTA and CDR2 FQGNSA. The J segment lost 7 bases and the V segment lost 3 bases, leaving 10 bases of the junction unmatched. CDR3 bases: TGTGCCAGCAGCTTTGTCCTAGCGGGGGGAAGCGGCGGGGAGCTGTTTTTT. Its translation is CASSFVLAGGSGGELFF.

Many counts were recorded for this clonotype. The chain is built from TRBV7-2 and TRBJ1-3; D gene ambiguous. V lost 2 bases and J 8 bases, leaving 16 bases between the germline ends. The germline V gene has CDR1 SGHTA and CDR2 FQGNSA. This CDR3 spans 15 amino acids. The CDR3 reads CASSLRPPERDTIYF. CDR3 nucleotide sequence: TGTGCCAGCAGCTTACGCCCCCCAGAGAGGGACACCATATATTTT.

This clonotype was seen many times. J is TRBJ2-7 and V is TRBV2, with 7 bases matching TRBD2. Germline V gene lookup returns CDR1 SNHLY and CDR2 FYNNEI. The CDR3 contains 13 residues. Trimming took 6 bases from V and 2 from J; bases not matched to a gene: 4. The CDR3 loop reads CASRAGTTYEQYF. In DNA form, the CDR3 reads TGTGCCAGCAGAGCCGGGACTACCTACGAGCAGTACTTC.

About this clonotype: A much larger clone differs from this one at a single base, so this may be a read error. The J gene is TRBJ1-4, the V gene TRBV5-1; 7 bases are a match to TRBD1. The CDR3 contains 14 residues. CDR1 is SGHRS, CDR2 YFSETQ, per germline. With 4 bases clipped from V and 3 bases from J, the junction kept 3 bases outside the gene matches. The CDR3 region has the DNA TGCGCCAGCAGCGGGGACAGTTCTAATGAAAAACTGTTTTTT. Translation: CASSGDSSNEKLFF.

On this clonotype: A much larger clone is a single base away; this may be a read error. The rearrangement uses TRBV7-2 and TRBJ1-3; D remains ambiguous. CDR3 size: 15 residues. The V gene's germline CDR1 is SGHTA and CDR2 FQGNSA. CDR3 DNA: TGTGCCAGCAGCTCCTCAGTGCTCTCTAGAAACACCATATATTTT. Translating gives CASSSSVLSRNTIYF.

A note on this clonotype: Being one base from a much bigger clone, this may be a read error. The chain is built from TRBV7-9 and TRBJ1-1; the D gene is possibly TRBD1 (5 bases). Trimming stripped 2 bases from V and 7 bases from J, with 11 bases between. The length of the CDR3 is 13 residues. Germline loops: CDR1 SEHNR, CDR2 FQNEAQ (reference sequence). Here the CDR3 DNA reads TGTGCCAGCAGCTTACAGGGTTTGGGTGAAGCTTTCTTT. The encoded protein is CASSLQGLGEAFF.

This chain links TRBV7-2 with TRBJ1-2; 11 bases fit TRBD1. The CDR3 contains 13 residues. Germline V lookup: CDR1 SGHTA, CDR2 FQGNSA. The V and J ends lost 3 bases and 14 bases, in that order; junction bases with no gene match: 8. CDR3 amino acids: CASSFRGGDRGTF. CDR3 DNA sequence: TGTGCCAGCAGCTTCCGGGGTGGGGACAGGGGGACCTTC. The whole variable domain, filled in from reference TRBV7-2 and TRBJ1-2, reads GAGVSQSPSNKVTEKGKDVELRCDPISGHTALYWYRQSLGQGLEFLIYFQGNSAPDKSGLPSDRFSAERTGGSVSTLTIQRTQQEDSAVYLCASSFRGGDRGTFGSGTRLTVV.

This clonotype was detected many times. The rearrangement uses TRBV6-5 and TRBJ1-5; no definite D call. The CDR3 sequence is 13 residues long. In germline, CDR1 is MNHEY, CDR2 SVGAGI. V was pared by 2 bases and J by 0 bases, with 2 bases between. CDR3 sequence (DNA): TGTGCCAGCAGTTACAATAGCAATCAGCCCCAGCATTTT. Translated: CASSYNSNQPQHF.

This clonotype occurred a few times. DNA of the CDR3: TGTGCCAGTAGACCGACAGGAGCTAGCAATCAGCCCCAGCATTTT. Its protein is CASRPTGASNQPQHF. The chain couples TRBV19 to TRBJ1-5, with a weak D call TRBD1 (6 bases). Per the germline V gene, CDR1 is LNHDA and CDR2 is SQIVND (reference sequence). V was trimmed by 6 bases and J by 0 bases, leaving 12 bases between them. The CDR3 length is 15 residues.

The chain recombines TRBV2 with TRBJ2-2; D ambiguous. V shed 5 bases and J shed 5 bases, with 18 bases lying between them. There are 16 residues in the CDR3. CDR1 SNHLY and CDR2 FYNNEI come from the germline V gene. CDR3 sequence reads: CASSLLGRTTTGELFF. The CDR3 bases are TGTGCCAGCAGTTTATTGGGCAGAACCACGACCGGGGAGCTGTTTTTT. The full variable domain, in which reference TRBV2 and TRBJ2-2 provide the parts outside the CDR3, is EPEVTQTPSHQVTQMGQEVILRCVPISNHLYFYWYRQILGQKVEFLVSFYNNEISEKSEIFDDQFSVERPDGSNFTLKIRSTKLEDSAMYFCASSLLGRTTTGELFFGEGSRLTVL.

This clonotype was picked up a small number of times. This chain uses TRBV28 with TRBJ2-5; maybe TRBD1 (6 bases). CDR3 length equals 14 residues. Germline CDR1 MDHEN, CDR2 SYDVKM. V lost 2 bases and J lost 5, with 12 bases in between. CDR3 loop: CASSLIRGQETQYF. As DNA, the CDR3 is TGTGCCAGCAGTTTAATCAGGGGCCAGGAGACCCAGTACTTC. Full variable domain (outside the CDR3, taken from reference TRBV28 and TRBJ2-5): DVKVTQSSRYLVKRTGEKVFLECVQDMDHENMFWYRQDPGLGLRLIYFSYDVKMKEKGDIPEGYSVSREKKERFSLILESASTNQTSMYLCASSLIRGQETQYFGPGTRLLVL.

This clonotype was detected many times. This rearrangement joins TRBV11-2 to TRBJ1-1; D call uncertain. The CDR3 is made up of 14 amino acids. The germline V gene encodes CDR1 SGHAT and CDR2 FQNNGV. Trimming took 0 bases from V and 2 from J, leaving 7 bases between them. CDR3 in DNA: TGTGCCAGCAGCTTAGATGCGGTTAACACTGAAGCTTTCTTT. Its protein product is CASSLDAVNTEAFF. Variable domain in full (rest from reference TRBV11-2 and TRBJ1-1): EAGVAQSPRYKIIEKRQSVAFWCNPISGHATLYWYQQILGQGPKLLIQFQNNGVVDDSQLPKDRFSAERLKGVDSTLKIQPAKLEDSAVYLCASSLDAVNTEAFFGQGTRLTVV.

This clonotype has just a few counts. The V and J genes are TRBV5-6 and TRBJ1-3, with D possibly being TRBD1 (5 bases). Trimming removed 4 bases at V and 4 bases at J, with 18 bases between. The V gene's germline CDR1 is SGHDT and CDR2 YYEEEE. The CDR3 loop spans 16 amino acids. The CDR3 protein is CASSLGQLRPGNTIYF. The CDR3 coding sequence is TGTGCCAGCAGCCTAGGACAACTCCGGCCCGGAAACACCATATATTTT.

In this sample, this clonotype turned up many times. The chain is built from TRBV19 and TRBJ1-5; maybe TRBD1 (5 bases). V gave up 3 bases and J gave up 4 bases, with 13 bases separating them. This CDR3 spans 15 amino acids. Germline CDR1 reads LNHDA; CDR2 reads SQIVND (reference sequence). CDR3 sequence reads: CASSISLGGNQPQHF. The CDR3 DNA reads TGTGCCAGTAGTATTTCCCTCGGGGGGAATCAGCCCCAGCATTTT.

Of note for this clonotype: One junction end does not reproduce the germline sequence, and a read error may be involved. The CDR3 region has the DNA TGTGCCAGCAGTCCTACCGGACTAGCGGGAGCGGGGACCCATTACTTC. Translated: CASSPTGLAGAGTHYF. V gene TRBV28 combines with J gene TRBJ2-5, with TRBD2 matching over 13 bases. This CDR3 contains 16 residues. The germline gives CDR1 MDHEN, CDR2 SYDVKM.

This clonotype was observed many times. The chain has TRBV15 and TRBJ2-7; 9 nucleotides align to TRBD1. Germline CDR1 is LNHNV and CDR2 is YYDKDF (reference sequence). The CDR3 has 15 amino acids. The trim removed 9 bases at V and 5 bases at J, leaving 14 bases unmatched. CDR3 protein: CATTDRGQGLDEQYF. DNA of the CDR3: TGTGCCACTACGGATAGGGGACAGGGCCTCGACGAGCAGTACTTC.

This clonotype was seen at least ten times. The chain recombines TRBV14 with TRBJ2-7; 7 bases fit TRBD1. Germline lookup yields CDR1 SGHDN and CDR2 FVKESK. V was pared by 4 bases and J by 2 bases, with 8 bases of the junction left unmatched. There are 15 residues in the CDR3. CDR3: CASSRTGAITYEQYF. CDR3 DNA: TGTGCCAGCAGCCGAACAGGGGCAATAACCTACGAGCAGTACTTC. Full variable domain (missing parts from reference TRBV14 and TRBJ2-7): EAGVTQFPSHSVIEKGQTVTLRCDPISGHDNLYWYRRVMGKEIKFLLHFVKESKQDESGMPNNRFLAERTGGTYSTLKVQPAELEDSGVYFCASSRTGAITYEQYFGPGTRLTVT.